This passage covers 22 T cell receptor beta chains from one sample sequenced in a study of blood T cell repertoires in COVID-19. The assay was immunoSEQ multiplex PCR, and TCRdb's table has in-frame clones only and misses some. The sample carries almost 70,000 clones, about four fifths recorded once. Sequenced material: peripheral blood. These receptors all come from a human donor in a cohort sampled during active COVID-19.

This sequence joins TRBV11-2 and TRBJ2-2; no firm D call. The CDR3 length is 14 residues. V was shortened by 1 base and J by 7 bases, with 10 bases between the two germline ends. Germline V CDR1 and CDR2: SGHAT, FQNNGV. The CDR3 spells CASSLGAKGGELFF. CDR3 coding DNA: TGTGCCAGCAGCTTAGGGGCGAAAGGCGGGGAGCTGTTTTTT.

The chain combines TRBV24-1 with TRBJ1-5, with 7 nucleotides matching TRBD1. J was trimmed by 4 bases and V by 4 bases; bases with no gene match: 3. CDR3 size: 14 residues. Germline CDR1 is KGHDR and CDR2 is SFDVKD. In DNA, the CDR3 is TGTGCCACCAGTGAGGACAGGACAAATCAGCCCCAGCATTTT. Translated: CATSEDRTNQPQHF.

The V call is TRBV5-6, the J call TRBJ1-1, with TRBD1 identical over 8 bases. This CDR3 contains 15 residues. Germline V gene lookup returns CDR1 SGHDT and CDR2 YYEEEE. V lost 2 bases, J lost 0 bases, and 3 bases stayed unmatched. For the CDR3, the DNA is TGTGCCAGCAGCTTTAGGACAGGGTTGAACACTGAAGCTTTCTTT. Amino acids: CASSFRTGLNTEAFF.

V gene TRBV5-1 combines with J gene TRBJ2-7; no firm D call. This CDR3 spans 14 amino acids. The germline gives CDR1 SGHRS, CDR2 YFSETQ. Trimming removed 0 bases from V and 0 bases from J, with 7 bases in between. This CDR3 is CASSLGVGSYEQYF. CDR3 in DNA: TGCGCCAGCAGCTTGGGAGTCGGCTCCTACGAGCAGTACTTC.

The rearrangement uses TRBV5-1 and TRBJ2-2, with D perhaps TRBD2 (5 bases). Germline-derived CDR1 and CDR2 are SGHRS and YFSETQ. The CDR3 length is 20 residues. V lost 0 bases, J lost 5 bases, and 26 bases lay in between. CDR3 sequence reads: CASSLELGMRVHRPTGELFF. The CDR3 DNA is TGCGCCAGCAGCTTGGAACTGGGTATGAGGGTACACCGTCCTACCGGGGAGCTGTTTTTT.

This chain uses TRBV5-6 with TRBJ2-3; D might be TRBD2 (5 bases). Germline CDR1 reads SGHDT; CDR2 reads YYEEEE. The V gene lost 0 bases and the J gene lost 2 bases, with 7 bases spanning the gap. This CDR3 has 14 residues. The CDR3: CASSLGTYTDTQYF. The CDR3 DNA reads as TGTGCCAGCAGCTTGGGGACTTACACAGATACGCAGTATTTT.

The CDR3 loop reads CASRIQGAKLFF. CDR3 DNA: TGTGCCAGCAGGATACAGGGGGCAAAACTGTTTTTT. The rearrangement links TRBV28 to TRBJ1-4; TRBD1 agrees at 9 bases. The CDR3 runs to 12 residues. J gave up 10 bases and V 6 bases, and 3 bases lay outside the gene matches. The germline CDR1 and CDR2 sequences are MDHEN and SYDVKM.

For the CDR3, the DNA is TGCGCCAGCAGCTGGGCCGCTAGCGGGGGGATAGAGACCCAGTACTTC. This sequence encodes CASSWAASGGIETQYF. This chain uses TRBV5-1 with TRBJ2-5; 11 nucleotides line up with TRBD2. Germline V CDR1 and CDR2: SGHRS, YFSETQ. Losses at the gene ends were 3 bases for V and 4 bases for J; bases not matched to a gene: 8. This CDR3 is 16 amino acids long.

This clone appeared a single time. This chain joins TRBV13 and TRBJ2-7, with a possible D match to TRBD1 (5 bases). V dropped 4 bases and J dropped 2 bases, with 9 bases sitting between them. Per germline, CDR1 PRHDT and CDR2 FYEKMQ (reference sequence). The CDR3 totals 13 residues. CDR3 sequence: CASSWGATYEQYF. The CDR3 nucleotides are TGTGCCAGCAGCTGGGGCGCCACCTACGAGCAGTACTTC.

The V call is TRBV7-2, the J call TRBJ2-2; 8 bases are a match to TRBD1. V shed 5 bases, J shed 5 bases, and the junction held 7 bases outside the gene matches. CDR3 length: 15 amino acids. The germline CDR1 and CDR2 sequences are SGHTA and FQGNSA. The DNA of the CDR3 is TGTGCCAGCAGCCCGAGACAGGGGCAGACCGGGGAGCTGTTTTTT. Translated, it gives CASSPRQGQTGELFF.

This chain links TRBV7-2 with TRBJ1-4; 8 bases agree with TRBD1. The ends lost 5 bases at V and 5 bases at J; junction bases unmatched: 4. The CDR3 runs to 14 residues. The germline gives CDR1 SGHTA, CDR2 FQGNSA. The chain's CDR3 is CASSPTGENEKLFF. In nucleotides, the CDR3 is TGTGCCAGCAGCCCGACAGGGGAGAATGAAAAACTGTTTTTT.

The chain carries TRBV19 and TRBJ1-2; tentatively, D is TRBD1 (5 bases). CDR1 and CDR2 (germline): LNHDA, SQIVND (reference sequence). Trimming removed 3 bases from V and 0 bases from J, with 23 bases in between. This CDR3 region has 19 residues. The CDR3 nucleotides are TGTGCCAGTAGTATTTTTGGCGGATCGGGGGAGGGAGCTAACTATGGCTACACCTTC. Protein sequence: CASSIFGGSGEGANYGYTF.

The chain uses TRBV3-1 (or the pseudogene TRBV3-2) and TRBJ2-1, with D possibly matching TRBD1 (6 bases). The CDR3 consists of 16 residues. Between the trimmed V and J ends, which lost 3 bases and 0 bases, there was a span of 12 bases. CDR1 LGHDT and CDR2 YNNKEL come from the germline V gene (reference sequence). The CDR3 region has the DNA TGTGCCAGCAGCCAGGCAGGGGTGAGCTCCTACAATGAGCAGTTCTTC. Its translation: CASSQAGVSSYNEQFF.

The rearrangement links TRBV30 to TRBJ2-3; TRBD2 might be the D (6 bases). The CDR3 runs 14 residues. Trimming removed 2 bases at V and 5 bases at J, with 14 bases between. Looked up from germline, CDR1 is GTSNPN and CDR2 is SVGIG (reference sequence). The CDR3 DNA reads TGTGCCTGGAGTAAGGTGGGAGGACGAGATACGCAGTATTTT. This encodes CAWSKVGGRDTQYF.

This rearrangement joins TRBV10-3 to TRBJ2-5, with 10 bases fitting TRBD1. Germline lookup yields CDR1 ENHRY and CDR2 SYGVKD. The V segment lost 5 bases and the J segment 5 bases; nucleotides outside the gene matches: 5. The CDR3 is 14 amino acids. The CDR3 is CAISQTGGLETQYF. CDR3 coding DNA: TGTGCCATCAGTCAGACAGGGGGCTTGGAGACCCAGTACTTC.

The rearrangement uses TRBV10-1 and TRBJ2-7; no definite D call. Germline values: CDR1 WNHNN, CDR2 SYGVQD (reference sequence). The CDR3 is 13 residues long. The V gene lost 0 bases and the J gene lost 7 bases, with 10 bases spanning the gap. CDR3 protein: CASSESPRKEQYF. The CDR3 DNA reads TGCGCCAGCAGTGAGTCCCCTAGGAAAGAGCAGTACTTC.

The chain recombines TRBV5-4 with TRBJ2-3; TRBD2 matches 11 bases. V lost 4 bases to trimming and J lost 1 base; unmatched junction nucleotides: 14. Germline CDR1 and CDR2: SGHNT and YYREEE (reference sequence). This CDR3 has 19 residues. The CDR3 sequence is CASSLRGSGGVTGTDTQYF. DNA of the CDR3: TGTGCCAGCAGCCTTCGGGGTAGCGGGGGGGTAACTGGCACAGATACGCAGTATTTT.

The chain uses TRBV19 and TRBJ2-1, with 8 bases aligning to TRBD1. The CDR3 is 15 amino acids. V trimming: 5 bases; J trimming: 4 bases; junction bases outside the gene matches: 7. The germline CDR1 and CDR2 sequences are LNHDA and SQIVND (reference sequence). The CDR3 DNA is TGTGCCAGTAGTCCAGGGACAGGCCTGTACAATGAGCAGTTCTTC. It is translated as CASSPGTGLYNEQFF. The complete variable domain, with remaining parts taken from reference TRBV19 and TRBJ2-1, reads DGGITQSPKYLFRKEGQNVTLSCEQNLNHDAMYWYRQDPGQGLRLIYYSQIVNDFQKGDIAEGYSVSREKKESFPLTVTSAQKNPTAFYLCASSPGTGLYNEQFFGPGTRLTVL.

The rearrangement uses TRBV2 and TRBJ2-5, with 8 nucleotides matching TRBD2. Trimming removed 10 bases from V and 4 bases from J; junction bases left unmatched: 14. This CDR3 comprises 15 residues. Germline-derived CDR1 and CDR2 are SNHLY and FYNNEI. The CDR3 region is CATRKGAGVGETQYF. CDR3 coding DNA: TGTGCCACCAGAAAGGGAGCGGGAGTAGGAGAGACCCAGTACTTC.

V usage is TRBV5-8 and J usage is TRBJ1-5, with TRBD1 as a possible D gene (5 bases). Looked up from germline, CDR1 is SGHTS and CDR2 is YDEGEE. The CDR3 sequence is 15 residues long. V gave up 3 bases and J gave up 1 base, with 11 bases separating them. CDR3 sequence reads: CASSWGVLSNQPQHF. In DNA, the CDR3 is TGTGCCAGCAGCTGGGGGGTTTTAAGCAATCAGCCCCAGCATTTT.

The chain recombines TRBV29-1 with TRBJ2-5, with TRBD1 matching over 10 bases. The ends lost 0 bases at V and 1 base at J; junction bases unmatched: 8. This CDR3 contains 17 residues. Germline V CDR1 and CDR2: SQVTM, ANQGSEA. The CDR3 loop is CSVEEAPGTGVQETQYF. The CDR3, as DNA: TGCAGCGTTGAAGAGGCCCCCGGGACAGGGGTCCAAGAGACCCAGTACTTC.

The chain uses TRBV18 and TRBJ1-2; D is possibly TRBD1 (5 bases). CDR1 KGHSH and CDR2 LQKENI come from the germline V gene. Trimming cost V 3 bases and J 5 bases, with 13 bases left between them. The CDR3 extends over 14 amino acids. As DNA, the CDR3 is TGTGCCAGCTCACCCTCTCGGACACCGTATGGCTACACCTTC. Encoded protein: CASSPSRTPYGYTF.